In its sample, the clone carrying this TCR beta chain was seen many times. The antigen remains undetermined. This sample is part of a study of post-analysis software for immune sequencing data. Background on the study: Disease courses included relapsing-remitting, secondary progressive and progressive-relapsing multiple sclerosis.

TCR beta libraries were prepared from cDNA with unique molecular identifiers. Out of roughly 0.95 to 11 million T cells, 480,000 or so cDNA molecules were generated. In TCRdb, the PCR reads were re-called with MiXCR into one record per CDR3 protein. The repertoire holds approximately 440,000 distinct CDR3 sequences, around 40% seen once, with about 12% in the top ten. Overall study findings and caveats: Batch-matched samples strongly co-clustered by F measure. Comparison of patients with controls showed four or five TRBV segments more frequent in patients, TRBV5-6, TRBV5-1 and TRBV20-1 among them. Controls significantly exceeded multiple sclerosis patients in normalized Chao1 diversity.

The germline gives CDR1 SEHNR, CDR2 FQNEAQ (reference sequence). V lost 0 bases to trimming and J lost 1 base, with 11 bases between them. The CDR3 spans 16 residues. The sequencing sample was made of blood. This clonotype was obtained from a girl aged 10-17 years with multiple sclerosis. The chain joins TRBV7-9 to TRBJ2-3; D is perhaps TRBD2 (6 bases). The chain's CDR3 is CASSLAEGGGTDTQYF. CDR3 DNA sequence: TGTGCCAGCAGCTTAGCAGAGGGCGGGGGCACAGATACGCAGTATTTT.